This T cell receptor (beta chain) emerged from a study of regulatory T cells in long-lasting Graves disease. Findings of the study overall: In persistent patients, shared public clonotypes (around 2,500) outnumbered those in new patients (approximately 940).

There are many counts of this clonotype. Its specificity is unknown. Germline CDR1 ENHRY, CDR2 SYGVKD. The CDR3 has 14 amino acids. The V end was cut by 2 bases, the J end by 6 bases, with 8 bases between. The sample's time point: newly diagnosed GD, antithyroid drugs for less than 3 months. PBMC-extracted RNA yielded the TCR library. The peripheral blood volume drawn was around 10 milliliters, and it was collected into EDTA tubes. With iRepertoire HTBI primers and Arm-PCR of CDR3 regions, TCR beta libraries were built. In the original processing: The study identified roughly 59 TRBV and some 15 TRBJ segments across samples. TCRdb ran MiXCR on the multiplex PCR reads and lists one entry per CDR3 protein. These V and J calls rely on TCRdb rather than the paper's analysis. The table lists approximately 460,000 distinct CDR3 sequences, 15% to 20% of them singletons. These sequences were also reported in another study, on T cells in Graves' hyperthyroidism and ophthalmopathy. That work states: Clinical symptoms, serum thyroxine and TRAb, thyroid ultrasound and orbital computed tomography together formed the diagnostic basis.

The rearrangement uses TRBV10-3 and TRBJ1-6, with D perhaps TRBD1 (5 bases). Sequencing was performed on peripheral blood mononuclear cells (PBMCs), taken at new diagnosis, from a patient treated with antithyroid drugs. The TCR sequence derives from a woman aged 25-40 years with Graves disease. The CDR3 DNA reads TGTGCCATCAGTGAGAGGGGTCTTAATTCACCCCTCCACTTT. Amino acid sequence: CAISERGLNSPLHF.